Shown below are 28 T cell receptor beta chains from a single sample sequenced in a study of blood T cells in healthy people across ages. Primers used in a second PCR of roughly 7 to 12 cycles were a sample-barcoded 5' primer and a J-beta primer mix. TCRdb used MiXCR to reprocess the 5' RACE reads, holding one entry per CDR3 protein. This table holds more than 450,000 distinct CDR3 sequences, roughly a quarter found once. These data are also associated with another study on T cells of mothers and their children.

The specimen was blood. The receptors come from a boy between 2 and 15 years old in good health.

This clonotype was counted between two and nine times. The V call is TRBV7-2, the J call TRBJ2-7; 8 nucleotides align to TRBD2. J lost 0 bases, V lost 1 base, and 11 bases had no gene match. The CDR3 is 18 amino acids. Germline V gene lookup returns CDR1 SGHTA and CDR2 FQGNSA. CDR3 sequence: CASSLGGGAGGFSYEQYF. The CDR3 DNA reads as TGTGCCAGCAGCTTAGGAGGCGGTGCGGGAGGCTTCTCCTACGAGCAGTACTTC. The full variable domain, in which reference TRBV7-2 and TRBJ2-7 provide the parts outside the CDR3, is GAGVSQSPSNKVTEKGKDVELRCDPISGHTALYWYRQSLGQGLEFLIYFQGNSAPDKSGLPSDRFSAERTGGSVSTLTIQRTQQEDSAVYLCASSLGGGAGGFSYEQYFGPGTRLTVT.

The chain links TRBV20-1 to TRBJ2-1; 8 bases are shared with TRBD2. V lost 4 bases and J lost 0; bases outside the gene matches: 2. The CDR3 is 14 amino acids. Germline CDR1 and CDR2: DFQATT and SNEGSKA (reference sequence). DNA of the CDR3: TGCAGTGCTATAGCGGGAAGCTCCTACAATGAGCAGTTCTTC. Residues: CSAIAGSSYNEQFF.

V gene TRBV6-5 combines with J gene TRBJ1-3; a possible D gene is TRBD1 (6 bases). This CDR3 has 17 amino acids. V shed 0 bases and J shed 4 bases, with 16 bases lying between them. Germline V lookup: CDR1 MNHEY, CDR2 SVGAGI. The CDR3 DNA is TGTGCCAGCAGTTACTCGGGCCCCCAGGGGTTAGGAAACACCATATATTTT. Protein product: CASSYSGPQGLGNTIYF.

This clonotype was detected only a few times. Its ends do not fully match the called genes, so a read error is possible. The chain employs TRBV5-5 and TRBJ1-1; 7 bases match TRBD1. This CDR3 region has 15 residues. Per germline, CDR1 SGHKS and CDR2 YYEKEE (reference sequence). CDR3 nucleotides: TGTGCCAGCAGCTTAACCGGACAGGTGAACACTGAGGCTTTCTTT. Translating it yields CASSLTGQVNTEAFF.

The CDR3 nucleotides read TGCGCCAGCAGCTTGCGCACAGGGATTTCTGGGGCCAACGTCCTGACTTTC. This codes for CASSLRTGISGANVLTF. The chain links TRBV5-1 to TRBJ2-6, with TRBD1 as a possible D gene (6 bases). V shed 1 base and J shed 1 base, with 12 bases lying between them. Germline CDR1 is SGHRS and CDR2 is YFSETQ. The CDR3 runs to 17 residues.

The chain links TRBV20-1 to TRBJ2-5; perhaps TRBD2 as D (6 bases). The CDR3 is made up of 14 amino acids. Trimming shortened V by 5 bases and J by 5 bases, and 18 bases separated the two germline ends. Germline-derived CDR1 and CDR2 are DFQATT and SNEGSKA (reference sequence). The CDR3 here is CSARAGGTKETQYF. For the CDR3, the DNA is TGCAGTGCTCGGGCTGGGGGGACCAAGGAGACCCAGTACTTC.

This clonotype has a handful of counts. This sequence joins TRBV20-1 and TRBJ2-5; tentatively, D is TRBD2 (6 bases). The germline V gene has CDR1 DFQATT and CDR2 SNEGSKA (reference sequence). Trimming stripped 3 bases from V and 5 bases from J, with 13 bases between. CDR3 length: 13 residues. The CDR3 nucleotides are TGCAGTGCTAGCCTTCCGGGGAGGGAGACCCAGTACTTC. Amino acid sequence: CSASLPGRETQYF.

In its sample, this clonotype was seen many times. The chain carries TRBV30 and TRBJ2-2; D is perhaps TRBD2 (6 bases). This CDR3 has 14 amino acids. Trimming stripped 1 base from V and 8 bases from J, with 14 bases between. The germline CDR1 and CDR2 sequences are GTSNPN and SVGIG (reference sequence). CDR3: CAWSAGGPVGELFF. CDR3 nucleotide sequence: TGTGCCTGGAGTGCTGGAGGGCCGGTAGGGGAGCTGTTTTTT.

The table lists this clonotype with a few counts. J is TRBJ2-1 and V is TRBV4-3; 11 bases line up with TRBD2. Germline CDR1 reads LGHNA; CDR2 reads YSLEER. This CDR3 has 16 residues. Trimming removed 4 bases from V and 5 bases from J; junction bases left unmatched: 7. This CDR3 reads CASSRGTSGLNNEQFF. The CDR3, as DNA: TGCGCCAGCAGCCGCGGGACTAGCGGATTGAACAATGAGCAGTTCTTC.

This sequence joins TRBV9 and TRBJ2-3; the D gene could be TRBD1 or TRBD2 (5 bases each). Trimming removed 4 bases at V and 7 bases at J, with 22 bases between. The CDR3 extends over 16 amino acids. CDR1 SGDLS and CDR2 YYNGEE come from the germline V gene. CDR3 sequence reads: CASSSRGDRVLNTQYF. CDR3 in DNA: TGTGCCAGCAGCTCGAGAGGGGATAGGGTTTTAAATACGCAGTATTTT.

The chain links TRBV7-2 to TRBJ2-3; the D is unclear. Trimming cost V 6 bases and J 7 bases, with 17 bases left between them. The CDR3 loop spans 14 amino acids. The germline V gene has CDR1 SGHTA and CDR2 FQGNSA. The CDR3 sequence: CASRLGNFQHTQYF. In DNA, the CDR3 is TGTGCCAGCAGGCTAGGCAATTTTCAACATACGCAGTATTTT.

Regarding this clonotype: At one end the junction does not follow the germline gene, possibly because of a read error. The chain is built from TRBV2 and TRBJ2-1; TRBD2 matches 7 bases. The germline V gene encodes CDR1 SNHLY and CDR2 FYNNEI. CDR3 length: 12 amino acids. The CDR3 coding sequence is TGTGCCAGTAGTGATTTGGGAGCGGGACCGTTCTTC. It specifies CASSDLGAGPFF.

This clonotype was counted a few times. This chain uses TRBV7-9 with TRBJ2-1; 8 bases are a match to TRBD2. The V and J ends lost 4 bases and 1 base, in that order; junction bases with no gene match: 6. The length of the CDR3 is 16 residues. Per the germline V gene, CDR1 is SEHNR and CDR2 is FQNEAQ (reference sequence). CDR3 DNA sequence: TGTGCCAGCAGCTCCGAGCGGGGGCGATCCTACAATGAGCAGTTCTTC. Its translation is CASSSERGRSYNEQFF. The whole variable domain, filled in from reference TRBV7-9 and TRBJ2-1, reads DTGVSQNPRHKITKRGQNVTFRCDPISEHNRLYWYRQTLGQGPEFLTYFQNEAQLEKSRLLSDRFSAERPKGSFSTLEIQRTEQGDSAMYLCASSSERGRSYNEQFFGPGTRLTVL.

Only a few counts were recorded for this clonotype. The chain joins TRBV7-9 to TRBJ1-4, with TRBD1 matching over 7 bases. The germline V gene has CDR1 SEHNR and CDR2 FQNEAQ (reference sequence). After removal of 5 bases from V and 5 bases from J, the junction contained 8 bases not matched to a gene. The CDR3 is 15 residues long. The CDR3 loop reads CASSLTPGQNEKLFF. DNA for the CDR3: TGTGCCAGCAGCCTTACCCCGGGACAGAATGAAAAACTGTTTTTT. Supplemented by reference TRBV7-9 and TRBJ1-4, the full variable domain reads DTGVSQNPRHKITKRGQNVTFRCDPISEHNRLYWYRQTLGQGPEFLTYFQNEAQLEKSRLLSDRFSAERPKGSFSTLEIQRTEQGDSAMYLCASSLTPGQNEKLFFGSGTQLSVL.

The V and J genes are TRBV11-2 and TRBJ2-7, with D perhaps TRBD2 (5 bases). Deletions cut 5 bases from V and 7 bases from J, with 15 bases between. This CDR3 has 13 amino acids. CDR1 is SGHAT and CDR2 is FQNNGV in the germline V gene. The CDR3 here is CASSPEGQSEQYF. The CDR3 DNA follows: TGTGCCAGCAGCCCTGAGGGCCAGTCTGAGCAGTACTTC.

About this clonotype: The CDR3 does not close with the conserved phenylalanine or tryptophan, likely indicating a read error. This chain links TRBV5-1 with TRBJ2-5; D is uncertain. Germline CDR1 reads SGHRS; CDR2 reads YFSETQ. The CDR3 runs to 14 residues. V shed 3 bases and J shed 4 bases, with 13 bases lying between them. For the CDR3, the DNA is TGCGCCAGCAGCTCGGAAATAGGCGCAGAGACCCAGTACCTC. This gives the protein CASSSEIGAETQYL.

The J gene is TRBJ2-1, the V gene TRBV12-3 or TRBV12-4; D gene ambiguous. The last part of the DNA fits TRBJ2-5 better; the J call may be wrong. The CDR3 covers 13 residues. In nucleotides, the CDR3 is TGTGCCAGCAGTTTTAGGTTCGGCGGGACCCAGTACTTC. It specifies CASSFRFGGTQYF.

Note on this clonotype: A junction end diverges from the germline sequence, so it may reflect a read error. This chain connects TRBV5-1 to TRBJ1-1; TRBD1 might be the D (6 bases). This CDR3 spans 14 amino acids. Germline loops: CDR1 SGHRS, CDR2 YFSETQ. The DNA for the CDR3 is TGCGTCAGCAGCCCCGTGGGGGCGAACACTGAAGCTTTCTTT. Amino acids: CVSSPVGANTEAFF.

The V gene is TRBV27, the J gene TRBJ2-5, with a tentative D call TRBD1 (6 bases). Germline CDR1 is MNHEY and CDR2 is SMNVEV (reference sequence). The V end lost 4 bases, the J end lost 2 bases, and 14 bases lay between the germline ends. The CDR3 spans 15 residues. The CDR3, as DNA: TGTGCCAGCAGTTCGTACTCAGGGGATCAAGAGACCCAGTACTTC. Translating it yields CASSSYSGDQETQYF.

The sample holds a few counts of this clonotype. The chain recombines TRBV20-1 with TRBJ2-1; tentatively, D is TRBD2 (6 bases). The DNA end lines up better with TRBJ2-7; the J call may be wrong. The CDR3 sequence is 13 residues long. Germline V CDR1 and CDR2: DFQATT, SNEGSKA (reference sequence). The CDR3 bases are TGCAGTGCTATAAATAGCGGACGCTACGAGCAGTACTTC. Translated: CSAINSGRYEQYF.

The sample holds a few counts of this clonotype. The chain combines TRBV20-1 with TRBJ2-3, with 7 bases that match TRBD2. This CDR3 has 13 amino acids. The germline V gene encodes CDR1 DFQATT and CDR2 SNEGSKA (reference sequence). V dropped 6 bases and J dropped 4; count of bases not matched to a gene: 7. The CDR3 sequence is CSAGRGFADTQYF. The CDR3 DNA sequence: TGCAGTGCCGGGCGGGGGTTTGCAGATACGCAGTATTTT.

V gene TRBV20-1 combines with J gene TRBJ1-4; TRBD1 might be the D (5 bases). Trimming removed 0 bases from V and 8 bases from J, with 16 bases in between. Germline CDR1 reads DFQATT; CDR2 reads SNEGSKA (reference sequence). There are 15 residues in the CDR3. CDR3 bases: TGCAGTGCTAGAGATCGGGCCAGGGTAGGGGAAAAACTGTTTTTT. Translating gives CSARDRARVGEKLFF.

This clonotype has only a few counts. This CDR3 reads CASGGEQETQYF. In DNA form, the CDR3 reads TGTGCCAGCGGGGGAGAGCAAGAGACCCAGTACTTC. The rearrangement links TRBV6-2 or TRBV6-3 to TRBJ2-5; D assignment may be TRBD1 or TRBD2 (5 bases each). Trimming cost V 8 bases and J 2 bases, with 9 bases left between them. CDR1 and CDR2 (germline): MNHEY, SVGEGT. CDR3 size: 12 residues.

The J gene is TRBJ1-2, the V gene TRBV27, with D maybe TRBD1 (5 bases). The length of the CDR3 is 15 residues. The germline V gene has CDR1 MNHEY and CDR2 SMNVEV (reference sequence). Trimming took off 0 bases at V and 8 bases at J, with 16 bases between the two ends. CDR3 sequence: CASSLSRGWIYGYTF. For the CDR3, the DNA is TGTGCCAGCAGTTTATCTCGGGGCTGGATTTACGGCTACACCTTC.

Ten or more counts support this clonotype. This chain joins TRBV24-1 and TRBJ2-3, with 7 bases identical to TRBD2. V lost 4 bases to trimming and J lost 6 bases; unmatched junction nucleotides: 15. The CDR3 length is 17 residues. Germline V gives CDR1 KGHDR, CDR2 SFDVKD. CDR3 sequence: CATSDPHGLVGADTQYF. CDR3 in DNA: TGTGCCACCAGTGACCCCCACGGACTAGTAGGCGCCGATACGCAGTATTTT.

As concerns this clonotype: One end of the junction is discordant with germline, which a read error may explain. The chain couples TRBV28 to TRBJ2-2; no clear D. The germline V gene encodes CDR1 MDHEN and CDR2 SYDVKM. The CDR3 spans 14 residues. The CDR3 DNA reads TGTGCCAACAGTTCTCCGGGCAGCACCGGGGAGCTGTTTTTT. Translated: CANSSPGSTGELFF.

This clonotype was seen only a few times. This chain links TRBV28 with TRBJ1-3; possible D gene TRBD1, 6 bases. V was cut by 7 bases and J by 4 bases, with 20 bases left in between. Germline-derived CDR1 and CDR2 are MDHEN and SYDVKM. This CDR3 is 16 amino acids long. The CDR3 region is CASTLGGGTAGNTIYF. The CDR3 nucleotides read TGTGCCAGCACCCTAGGGGGGGGGACGGCGGGAAACACCATATATTTT. Full variable domain (remainder filled in from reference TRBV28 and TRBJ1-3): DVKVTQSSRYLVKRTGEKVFLECVQDMDHENMFWYRQDPGLGLRLIYFSYDVKMKEKGDIPEGYSVSREKKERFSLILESASTNQTSMYLCASTLGGGTAGNTIYFGEGSWLTVV.

The chain couples TRBV5-5 to TRBJ2-1; D gene unclear. This CDR3 has 12 residues. The germline gives CDR1 SGHKS, CDR2 YYEKEE (reference sequence). The germline V and J ends were trimmed by 3 bases and 9 bases, with 10 bases remaining between them. In DNA, the CDR3 is TGTGCCAGCAGCTCCTACATGCTTGAGCAGTTCTTC. Residues: CASSSYMLEQFF.